The 25 T cell receptor beta chains below were found in one sample sequenced in a study of blood T cell repertoires in COVID-19. Repertoires were generated with immunoSEQ multiplex PCR, while TCRdb's copy carries only in-frame clones and drops some. Of roughly 130,000 clones listed, 87% are singletons. Sequencing input: peripheral blood. These receptors were obtained from a woman aged 55-69 years with acute or convalescent COVID-19.

V and J are TRBV6-5 and TRBJ2-5; a possible D gene is TRBD1 (5 bases). The CDR3 covers 14 residues. Germline loops: CDR1 MNHEY, CDR2 SVGAGI. Between the trimmed V and J ends, which lost 5 bases and 4 bases, there was a span of 14 bases. The CDR3 region is CASSIWGPRETQYF. For the CDR3, the DNA is TGTGCCAGCAGTATCTGGGGCCCGCGAGAGACCCAGTACTTC.

The rearrangement joins TRBV5-6 to TRBJ2-7, with 9 bases aligning to TRBD1. Germline V gene data show CDR1 as SGHDT and CDR2 as YYEEEE. V shed 4 bases, J shed 2 bases, and the junction held 13 bases outside the gene matches. The CDR3 is 17 amino acids. CDR3 amino acids: CASSPSAGTGRPYEQYV. As DNA, the CDR3 is TGTGCCAGCAGCCCCTCTGCTGGGACAGGGAGACCCTACGAGCAGTACGTC.

The chain links TRBV24-1 to TRBJ2-1; 11 bases fit TRBD2. The junction had 5 bases not matched to a gene; V was cut back by 7 bases and J by 4 bases. This CDR3 has 15 amino acids. Germline CDR1 and CDR2: KGHDR and SFDVKD. The CDR3 DNA is TGTGCCACCAGAGGGACTAGCGGTTCATACAATGAGCAGTTCTTC. This codes for CATRGTSGSYNEQFF.

This chain joins TRBV30 and TRBJ1-6, with a tentative D call TRBD1 (6 bases). The CDR3 loop spans 14 amino acids. Germline V lookup: CDR1 GTSNPN, CDR2 SVGIG (reference sequence). Trimming stripped 1 base from V and 2 bases from J, with 6 bases between. The CDR3 bases are TGTGCCTGGAGTGGACAGGCCTATAATTCACCCCTCCACTTT. As protein: CAWSGQAYNSPLHF.

This chain connects TRBV7-8 to TRBJ2-7; D uncertain. Per germline, CDR1 SGHVS and CDR2 FQNEAQ. This CDR3 contains 11 residues. Trimming pared 2 bases from V and 6 bases from J, leaving 5 bases between. In nucleotides, the CDR3 is TGTGCCAGCAGCTTATCGGGCGAGCAGTACTTC. Translation gives CASSLSGEQYF.

This chain joins TRBV6-2 or TRBV6-3 and TRBJ1-4; tentative D call: TRBD1 (6 bases). Germline V gene lookup returns CDR1 MNHEY and CDR2 SVGEGT. Trimming removed 3 bases from V and 0 bases from J, with 17 bases in between. The CDR3 is made up of 18 amino acids. The chain's CDR3 is CASSYSAGTMATNEKLFF. CDR3 DNA: TGTGCCAGCAGTTATTCGGCCGGGACAATGGCAACTAATGAAAAACTGTTTTTT.

The J gene is TRBJ2-3, the V gene TRBV7-8; 7 bases agree with TRBD2. With V trimmed by 5 bases and J by 0 bases, 14 bases remained unmatched. This CDR3 comprises 18 residues. Germline assignment: CDR1 SGHVS and CDR2 FQNEAQ. Here the CDR3 DNA reads TGTGCCAGCAGCCCTAGCGGCAATGGCCCTCCTAGCACAGATACGCAGTATTTT. Translating it yields CASSPSGNGPPSTDTQYF.

This clone has a single count. The CDR3 region is CAIKGQGDSPLHF. The DNA for the CDR3 is TGTGCCATCAAAGGACAGGGGGATTCACCCCTCCACTTT. The J gene is TRBJ1-6, the V gene TRBV10-3; the match to TRBD1 covers 10 bases. The V and J ends lost 7 bases and 8 bases, in that order; junction bases with no gene match: 2. This CDR3 contains 13 residues. Germline CDR1 is ENHRY and CDR2 is SYGVKD.

The CDR3 DNA follows: TGTGCCATCAGTAAGAACGGACCGACAGGGGAGTATGAGCAGTTCTTC. Translation gives CAISKNGPTGEYEQFF. This sequence joins TRBV10-3 and TRBJ2-1; TRBD1 matches 8 bases. The ends lost 5 bases at V and 8 bases at J; junction bases unmatched: 14. Germline V gene sequence: CDR1 ENHRY, CDR2 SYGVKD. The CDR3 sequence is 16 residues long.

The rearrangement links TRBV18 to TRBJ2-2, with 8 bases aligning to TRBD1. Germline V CDR1 and CDR2: KGHSH, LQKENI. The CDR3 consists of 14 residues. The ends lost 3 bases at V and 7 bases at J; junction bases unmatched: 4. DNA for the CDR3: TGTGCCAGCTCACCCGACAGGGGCGTCGGGGAGCTGTTTTTT. It is translated as CASSPDRGVGELFF.

The chain couples TRBV27 to TRBJ1-2; TRBD1 matches 9 bases. This CDR3 contains 13 residues. V was clipped by 5 bases and J by 8 bases; unmatched bases: 6. The germline CDR1 and CDR2 sequences are MNHEY and SMNVEV (reference sequence). CDR3 protein: CASSTGQGWGYTF. The CDR3 DNA reads as TGTGCCAGCAGTACGGGACAGGGCTGGGGCTACACCTTC.

The chain is built from TRBV27 and TRBJ1-1; no definite D call. The V end was cut by 3 bases, the J end by 4 bases, with 12 bases between. There are 14 residues in the CDR3. The germline V gene has CDR1 MNHEY and CDR2 SMNVEV (reference sequence). The CDR3 sequence: CASSFFGVGTEAFF. The CDR3 DNA reads TGTGCCAGCAGTTTTTTCGGGGTCGGCACTGAAGCTTTCTTT.

This chain joins TRBV14 and TRBJ2-1; a weak D match, TRBD1 (6 bases). Germline CDR1 is SGHDN and CDR2 is FVKESK. This CDR3 has 15 residues. V was cut by 1 base and J by 9 bases, with 16 bases left in between. The DNA of the CDR3 is TGTGCCAGCAGCCAAGTCCTTGGGGACAATGGTGAGCAGTTCTTC. It encodes CASSQVLGDNGEQFF.

A few counts support this clone. The chain is built from TRBV2 and TRBJ1-3, with D unresolved. Looked up from germline, CDR1 is SNHLY and CDR2 is FYNNEI. V lost 5 bases and J 0 bases, leaving 5 bases between the germline ends. This CDR3 is built from 13 residues. The CDR3, as DNA: TGTGCCAGCAGTCAGGCCTCTGGAAACACCATATATTTT. This codes for CASSQASGNTIYF.

The chain couples TRBV12-5 to TRBJ1-1; 7 bases agree with TRBD1. Germline V CDR1 and CDR2: LGHNT, FRNRAP. The CDR3 consists of 14 residues. V lost 5 bases, J lost 0 bases, and 3 bases stayed unmatched. The CDR3 here is CASGPGTVNTEAFF. The CDR3 bases are TGTGCTAGTGGTCCCGGGACAGTGAACACTGAAGCTTTCTTT.

The rearrangement links TRBV19 to TRBJ2-2, with 7 bases lining up with TRBD1. The germline gives CDR1 LNHDA, CDR2 SQIVND (reference sequence). The trim removed 6 bases at V and 1 base at J, leaving 8 bases unmatched. The CDR3 totals 16 residues. The CDR3 here is CASSLGTAWNTGELFF. CDR3 DNA: TGTGCCAGTAGCCTAGGGACAGCTTGGAACACCGGGGAGCTGTTTTTT.

The chain recombines TRBV7-9 with TRBJ1-1, with 7 bases that match TRBD1. The CDR3 consists of 14 residues. With 1 base clipped from V and 5 bases from J, the junction kept 4 bases outside the gene matches. Germline-derived CDR1 and CDR2 are SEHNR and FQNEAQ (reference sequence). Written as DNA, the CDR3 is TGTGCCAGCAGCTTAGAGGGGGCGCTTACTGAAGCTTTCTTT. As protein: CASSLEGALTEAFF.

The V call is TRBV11-1, the J call TRBJ2-1; 8 bases line up with TRBD2. CDR1 SGHAT and CDR2 FQDESV come from the germline V gene (reference sequence). The CDR3 spans 16 residues. J gave up 3 bases and V 5 bases, and 9 bases lay outside the gene matches. CDR3 DNA sequence: TGTGCCAGCAGCGGTGCCACTAGCGGCCTCTACAATGAGCAGTTCTTC. Encoded protein: CASSGATSGLYNEQFF.

The rearrangement links TRBV19 to TRBJ1-2; TRBD1 matches at 9 bases. V shed 5 bases, J shed 5 bases, and the junction held 18 bases outside the gene matches. CDR3 length: 18 residues. CDR1 LNHDA and CDR2 SQIVND come from the germline V gene (reference sequence). The CDR3 reads CASSAAGQGTKIIYGYTF. CDR3 nucleotides: TGTGCCAGTAGTGCGGCGGGACAGGGAACTAAGATAATTTATGGCTACACCTTC.

The chain is built from TRBV28 and TRBJ2-2; D is possibly TRBD2 (5 bases). CDR1 is MDHEN and CDR2 is SYDVKM in the germline V gene. The CDR3 loop spans 13 amino acids. Trimming took 1 base from V and 8 from J, leaving 8 bases between them. CDR3 region: CASSLSGWGELFF. The CDR3 coding sequence is TGTGCCAGCAGTTTATCGGGGTGGGGGGAGCTGTTTTTT.

The rearrangement uses TRBV6-1 and TRBJ1-2; no definite D call. This CDR3 is built from 13 residues. V lost 3 bases to trimming and J lost 4 bases, with 9 bases between them. CDR1 and CDR2 from the germline V gene are MNHNS and SASEGT. The CDR3 loop reads CASSDPPGYGYTF. The CDR3 bases are TGTGCCAGCAGTGACCCGCCGGGCTATGGCTACACCTTC.

The rearrangement uses TRBV30 and TRBJ1-4; D is uncertain. In germline, CDR1 is GTSNPN, CDR2 SVGIG (reference sequence). This CDR3 comprises 15 residues. The ends were cut back, 0 bases at V and 8 bases at J, with 16 bases in the middle. The CDR3 here is CAWSVRTSQREKLFF. As DNA, the CDR3 is TGTGCCTGGAGTGTACGGACTTCGCAGCGGGAAAAACTGTTTTTT.

The rearrangement links TRBV27 to TRBJ1-2, with TRBD1 matching over 7 bases. The junction had 10 bases not matched to a gene; V was cut back by 4 bases and J by 8 bases. Germline CDR1 reads MNHEY; CDR2 reads SMNVEV (reference sequence). The CDR3 runs to 14 residues. This CDR3 reads CASSSPDRSRGYTF. In nucleotides, the CDR3 is TGTGCCAGCAGTTCGCCGGACAGGTCGAGGGGCTACACCTTC.

This sequence joins TRBV19 and TRBJ1-2, with TRBD1 matching over 7 bases. Germline V CDR1 and CDR2: LNHDA, SQIVND (reference sequence). The CDR3 is 12 residues long. Germline trimming cut 6 bases from V and 7 bases from J; bases unmatched to any gene: 5. The DNA for the CDR3 is TGTGCCAGTAGCAACAGGGGAGGTGGCTACACCTTC. Its translation is CASSNRGGGYTF.

The V and J genes are TRBV19 and TRBJ1-1; the D is unclear. V was pared by 6 bases and J by 2 bases, with 4 bases between. This CDR3 has 11 residues. Germline V gene data show CDR1 as LNHDA and CDR2 as SQIVND (reference sequence). The CDR3 region has the DNA TGTGCCAGTAGCCCTAACACTGAAGCTTTCTTT. Translating gives CASSPNTEAFF. Complete variable domain (other parts from reference TRBV19 and TRBJ1-1): DGGITQSPKYLFRKEGQNVTLSCEQNLNHDAMYWYRQDPGQGLRLIYYSQIVNDFQKGDIAEGYSVSREKKESFPLTVTSAQKNPTAFYLCASSPNTEAFFGQGTRLTVV.